This TCR beta chain stems from a study of memory CD8 T cells in hepatitis C reinfection (dated by TCRdb to about 2017). As for the study more broadly: Of the five donors, three spontaneously resolved two consecutive HCV infections, and two cleared a primary infection but developed chronic infection after reinfection. A few reinfection cases with stored pre-reinfection samples were identified between the late 2000s and the early 2010s. Across an HCV reinfection episode in five donors, the study followed the TCR beta repertoire of virus-specific CD8 T cells over time. The peak reinfection time point was selected on the basis of previously published longitudinal tetramer+ CD8 T cell frequency data. A case counted as HCV reinfection when an HCV RNA test came back positive after two negative tests taken at least 60 days apart. In the reinfection study, participants who had previously resolved an HCV infection were followed up every 3 months. Peak reinfection samples were taken from 3 to 8 weeks after reinfection was detected.

On this clone itself: Its antigen remains unidentified. Base-call qualities are not available, and no considerably larger clone is one nucleotide away.

Library creation used the immunoSEQ multiplex PCR assay. Genomic DNA was extracted from sorted cells, and the TCR beta V, D and J regions were sequenced by Adaptive Biotechnologies' automated high-throughput method. CDR3 regions were amplified with a two-step, bias-controlled multiplex PCR. Amplified TCR beta libraries were sequenced on an Illumina instrument. The study's processing was this. Demultiplexed reads were processed to lower amplification and sequencing bias, and the IMGT database was used to assign CDR3 sequences to gene families. Repertoire data were analyzed with ImmunoSEQ software version 2.0. Clonotype lists were filtered to remove out-of-frame sequences and sequences containing stop codons in the CDR3. Any clonotype with a frequency under 0.01% was left out, since that frequency corresponded to less than one cell. Richness was computed as observed richness divided by input cell number, and evenness as Shannon entropy divided by log observed richness. Repertoire diversity and the similarity between time points were measured using Simpson diversity and Morisita-Horn overlap indices. Clonotypes were grouped as dominant (>1%), sub-dominant (0.5-0.99%), low abundance (0.1-0.49%) or lowest abundance (<0.1%). A germline index was derived by subtracting total nucleotide additions from total CDR3 length and dividing the result by total CDR3 length. TCRdb holds this immuneACCESS table with in-frame rearrangements only. Some clones are missing; in checked studies, unresolved V genes explain under half, and the rest has no known cause. The V and J calls and clone size are taken from that table; D and trimming were inferred from the DNA. In this sample the table shows more than 35,000 clones, roughly 90% of which occur a single time. 1% to 1.5% of the sample rests with the top ten.

Findings and caveats that apply to the study as a whole: Because the study included only five donors, definitive conclusions about public clonotypes linked to secondary clearance could not be reached.

The intended sense of this specimen's time point label: peak reinfection, 3 to 8 weeks after reinfection detection. TCR sequencing was performed on the sorted cells directly ex vivo, without any in vitro expansion beforehand. The donors were people who inject drugs and were enrolled in Canada's Montreal Acute Hepatitis C Cohort Study (HEPCO). As controls, total naive CD8 T cells were sorted as viable CD3+ CD8+ CD45RO- cells from a couple of donors at all three reinfection time points. Before sorting, cryopreserved peripheral blood mononuclear cells were thawed and CD8 T cells were purified from those thawed cells. The MACS CD8+ T cell Isolation Kit was used to enrich CD8 T cells through negative selection. Cells were sorted on a BD FACSAria II sorter running FACSDiva software, and FlowJo was used to analyze the data. Spanning cysteine to phenylalanine, the CDR3 consists of 15 amino acids. Only the CDR3 part of the read is kept: 45 bases, read in frame from the first base. The germline V gene encodes CDR1 SGHNT and CDR2 YYREEE (reference sequence). The germline V and J ends show losses of 6 bases and 6 bases respectively, and no gene match explains 8 bases of the junction.

This sequence uses TRBV5-4 and TRBJ2-3; TRBD2 matches 12 bases in the middle. This receptor was taken from a man between 18 and 29 years old with hepatitis C virus infection. The material sequenced was naive CD8+ T cells sorted from blood. The cell subset or site label for this specimen denotes: total naive CD8+CD45RO- T cells. The DNA is as follows: TGTGCCAGCAAATCGACTAGCGGGAGATTGGATACGCAGTATTTT. Translated, it gives CASKSTSGRLDTQYF.